This record covers a single T cell receptor (beta chain). The record originates from a study of T cell responses to AZD1222 COVID-19 vaccine. The V and J ends lost 2 bases and 0 bases respectively, with 14 bases between them. This CDR3 region has 16 residues. Germline loops: CDR1 SGHVS, CDR2 FQNEAQ. The assay was immunoSEQ multiplex PCR, and TCRdb's table has in-frame clones only and misses some. The sample has 84,000 or so clones, about 85% seen once. The source was peripheral blood, collected on day 0 of AZD1222 vaccination. The receptor comes from an adult in good health. V usage is TRBV7-8 and J usage is TRBJ2-7, with no clear D. The CDR3 loop reads CASSLSGFLSSYEQYF. The CDR3 region has the DNA TGTGCCAGCAGCTTATCGGGCTTCCTAAGCTCCTACGAGCAGTACTTC.